This T cell receptor beta chain is drawn from a study of control samples from healthy donors and cancer patients. TCRdb's table, derived via immunoSEQ multiplex PCR, lists solely in-frame clones and lacks some. The data contain about 120,000 clones, 93% of them singletons. This clone was detected once. The CDR3 totals 15 residues. With 3 bases removed from V and 3 bases from J, the gap between germline ends came to 15 bases. Germline CDR1 is SGHDN and CDR2 is FVKESK. The TCR originated in a man in his thirties or forties in good health. The chain combines TRBV14 with TRBJ2-7; perhaps TRBD2 as D (5 bases). The sequencing sample was made of blood. CDR3 sequence: CASSHYPGLNYEQYF. The CDR3 DNA follows: TGTGCCAGCAGCCATTACCCTGGACTGAACTACGAGCAGTACTTC.